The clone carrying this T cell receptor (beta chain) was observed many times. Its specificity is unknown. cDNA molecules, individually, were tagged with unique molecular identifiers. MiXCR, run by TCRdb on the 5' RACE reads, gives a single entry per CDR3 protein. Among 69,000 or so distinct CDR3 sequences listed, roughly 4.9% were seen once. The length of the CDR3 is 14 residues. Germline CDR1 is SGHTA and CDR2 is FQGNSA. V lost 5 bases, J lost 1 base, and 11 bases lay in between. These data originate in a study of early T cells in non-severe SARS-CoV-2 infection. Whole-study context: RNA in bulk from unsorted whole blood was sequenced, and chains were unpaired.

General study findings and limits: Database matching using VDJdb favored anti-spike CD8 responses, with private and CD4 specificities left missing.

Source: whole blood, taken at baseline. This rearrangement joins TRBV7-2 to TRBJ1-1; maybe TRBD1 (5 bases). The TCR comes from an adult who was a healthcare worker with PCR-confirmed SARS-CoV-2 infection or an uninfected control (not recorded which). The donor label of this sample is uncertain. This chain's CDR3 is CASSVRQQNTEAFF. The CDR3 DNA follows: TGTGCCAGCAGCGTAAGACAGCAGAACACTGAAGCTTTCTTT.